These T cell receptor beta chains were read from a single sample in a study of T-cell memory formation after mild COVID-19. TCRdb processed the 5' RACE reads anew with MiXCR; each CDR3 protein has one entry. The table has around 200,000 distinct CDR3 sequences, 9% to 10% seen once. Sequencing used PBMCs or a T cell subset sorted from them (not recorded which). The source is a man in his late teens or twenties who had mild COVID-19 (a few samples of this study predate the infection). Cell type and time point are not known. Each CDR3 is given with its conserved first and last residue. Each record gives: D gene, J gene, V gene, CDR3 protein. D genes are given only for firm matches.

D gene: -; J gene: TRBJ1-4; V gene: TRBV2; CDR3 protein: CASSRDGRTNEKLFF
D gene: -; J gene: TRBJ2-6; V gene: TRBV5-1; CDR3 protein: CASDSDSGANVLTF
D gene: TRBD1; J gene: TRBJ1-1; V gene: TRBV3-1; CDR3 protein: CASSGQGAVEAFF
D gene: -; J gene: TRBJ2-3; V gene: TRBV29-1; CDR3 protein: CSVVLLEARGAQYF
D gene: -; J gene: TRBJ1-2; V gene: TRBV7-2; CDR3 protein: CASSFTELLGYTF
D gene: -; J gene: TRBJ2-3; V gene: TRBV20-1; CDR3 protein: CSARGGGNTQYF
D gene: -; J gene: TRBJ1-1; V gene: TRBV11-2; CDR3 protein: CASSPRDPNTEAFF
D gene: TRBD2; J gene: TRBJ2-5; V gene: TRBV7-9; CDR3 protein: CASSSGLVSETQYF
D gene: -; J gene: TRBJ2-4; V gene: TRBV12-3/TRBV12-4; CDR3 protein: CASSEGPAKNIQYF
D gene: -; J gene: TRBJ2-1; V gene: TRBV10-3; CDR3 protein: CATSTQISHEQFF
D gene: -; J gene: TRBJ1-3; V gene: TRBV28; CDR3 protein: CASSSSGWGNTIYF
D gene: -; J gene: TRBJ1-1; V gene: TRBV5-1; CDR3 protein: CASSLYLDRLSMNTEAFF
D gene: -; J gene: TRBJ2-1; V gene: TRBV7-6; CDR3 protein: CASSLGRARGLYNEQFF
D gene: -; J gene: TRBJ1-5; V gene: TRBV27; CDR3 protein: CASSLDTHSNQPQHF
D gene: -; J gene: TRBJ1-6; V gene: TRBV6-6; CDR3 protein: CASSYSNNQGRTYNSPLHF
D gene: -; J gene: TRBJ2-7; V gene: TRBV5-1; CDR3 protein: CASSIYREQYF